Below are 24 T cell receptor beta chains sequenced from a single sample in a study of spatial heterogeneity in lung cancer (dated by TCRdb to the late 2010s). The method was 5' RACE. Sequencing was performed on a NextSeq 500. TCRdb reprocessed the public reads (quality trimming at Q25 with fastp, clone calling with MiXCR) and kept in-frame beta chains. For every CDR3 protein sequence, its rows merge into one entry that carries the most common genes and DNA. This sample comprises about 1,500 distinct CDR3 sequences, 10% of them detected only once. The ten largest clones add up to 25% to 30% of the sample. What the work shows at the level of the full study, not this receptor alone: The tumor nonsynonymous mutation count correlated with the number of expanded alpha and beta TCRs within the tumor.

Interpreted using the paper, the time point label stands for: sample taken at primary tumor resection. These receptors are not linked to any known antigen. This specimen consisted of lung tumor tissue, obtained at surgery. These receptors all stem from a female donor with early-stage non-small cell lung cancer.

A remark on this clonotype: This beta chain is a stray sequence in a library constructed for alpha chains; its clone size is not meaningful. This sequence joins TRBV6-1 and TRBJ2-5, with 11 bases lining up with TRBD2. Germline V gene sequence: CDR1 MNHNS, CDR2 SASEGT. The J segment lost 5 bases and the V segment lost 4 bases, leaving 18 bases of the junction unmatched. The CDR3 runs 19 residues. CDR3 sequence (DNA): TGTGCCAGCAGTGGCAGACTAGCGGGAACAAGGCCGGCAGGGGAGACCCAGTACTTC. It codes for CASSGRLAGTRPAGETQYF.

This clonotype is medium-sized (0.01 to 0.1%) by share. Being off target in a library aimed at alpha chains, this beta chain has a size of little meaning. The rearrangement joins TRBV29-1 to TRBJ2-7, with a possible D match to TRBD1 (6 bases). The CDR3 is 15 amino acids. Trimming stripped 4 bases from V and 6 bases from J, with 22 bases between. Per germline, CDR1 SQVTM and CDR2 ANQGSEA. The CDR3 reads CSVGIGSGVPSEQYF. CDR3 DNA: TGCAGCGTTGGAATAGGGTCAGGGGTCCCGTCCGAGCAGTACTTC.

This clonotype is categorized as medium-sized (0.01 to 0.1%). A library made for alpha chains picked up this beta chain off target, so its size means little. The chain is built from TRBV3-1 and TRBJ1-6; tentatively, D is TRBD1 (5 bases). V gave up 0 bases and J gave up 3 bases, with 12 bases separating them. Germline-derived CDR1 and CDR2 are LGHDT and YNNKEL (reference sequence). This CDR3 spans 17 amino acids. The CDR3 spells CASSQEWGGYYNSPLHF. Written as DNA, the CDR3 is TGTGCCAGCAGCCAAGAGTGGGGGGGGTACTATAATTCACCCCTCCACTTT.

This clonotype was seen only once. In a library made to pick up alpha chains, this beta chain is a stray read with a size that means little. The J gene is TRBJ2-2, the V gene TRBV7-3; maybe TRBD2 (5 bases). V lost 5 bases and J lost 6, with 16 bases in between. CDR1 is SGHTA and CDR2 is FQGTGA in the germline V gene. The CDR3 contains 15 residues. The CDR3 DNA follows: TGTGCCAGCAGCCCCAACGCGGAGAGGGCCGGGGAGCTGTTTTTT. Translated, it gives CASSPNAERAGELFF.

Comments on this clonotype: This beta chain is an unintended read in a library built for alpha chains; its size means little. CDR3 loop: CASSPQGAHTEAFF. As DNA, the CDR3 is TGTGCCAGCAGTCCGCAGGGGGCACACACTGAAGCTTTCTTT. The J gene is TRBJ1-1, the V gene TRBV28; TRBD1 matches 8 bases. Trimming cost V 5 bases and J 3 bases; bases outside gene matches: 5. CDR1 MDHEN and CDR2 SYDVKM come from the germline V gene. CDR3 length: 14 amino acids.

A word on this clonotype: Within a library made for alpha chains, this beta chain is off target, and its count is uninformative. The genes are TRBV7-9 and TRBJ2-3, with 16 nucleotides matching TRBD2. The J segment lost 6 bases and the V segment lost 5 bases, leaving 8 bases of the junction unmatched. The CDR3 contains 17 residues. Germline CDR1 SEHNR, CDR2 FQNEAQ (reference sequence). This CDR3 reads CASSPGTSGGASDTQYF. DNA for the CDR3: TGTGCCAGCAGCCCCGGGACTAGCGGGGGGGCCTCCGATACGCAGTATTTT.

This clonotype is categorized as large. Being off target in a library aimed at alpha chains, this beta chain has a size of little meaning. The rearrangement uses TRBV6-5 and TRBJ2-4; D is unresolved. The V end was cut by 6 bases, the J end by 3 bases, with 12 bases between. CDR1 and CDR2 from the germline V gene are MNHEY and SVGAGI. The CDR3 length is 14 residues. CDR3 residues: CASRPYRSKNIQYF. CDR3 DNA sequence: TGTGCCAGCAGGCCTTATCGGAGCAAAAACATTCAGTACTTC.

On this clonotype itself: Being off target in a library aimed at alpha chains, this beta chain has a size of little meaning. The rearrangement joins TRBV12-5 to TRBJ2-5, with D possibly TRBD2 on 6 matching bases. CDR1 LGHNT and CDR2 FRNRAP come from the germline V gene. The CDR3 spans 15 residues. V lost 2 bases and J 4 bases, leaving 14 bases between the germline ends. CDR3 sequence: CASGLRSGARETQYF. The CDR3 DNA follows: TGTGCTAGTGGTTTGAGGTCGGGAGCCCGAGAGACCCAGTACTTC.

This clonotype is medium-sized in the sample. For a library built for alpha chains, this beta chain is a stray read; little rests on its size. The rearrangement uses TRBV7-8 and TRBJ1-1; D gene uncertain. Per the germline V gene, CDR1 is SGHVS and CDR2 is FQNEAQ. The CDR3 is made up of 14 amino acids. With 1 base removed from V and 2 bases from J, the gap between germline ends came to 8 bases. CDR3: CASSLVQVNTEAFF. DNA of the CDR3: TGTGCCAGCAGCTTAGTCCAGGTAAACACTGAAGCTTTCTTT. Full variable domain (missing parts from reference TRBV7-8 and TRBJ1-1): GAGVSQSPRYKVAKRGQDVALRCDPISGHVSLFWYQQALGQGPEFLTYFQNEAQLDKSGLPSDRFFAERPEGSVSTLKIQRTQQEDSAVYLCASSLVQVNTEAFFGQGTRLTVV.

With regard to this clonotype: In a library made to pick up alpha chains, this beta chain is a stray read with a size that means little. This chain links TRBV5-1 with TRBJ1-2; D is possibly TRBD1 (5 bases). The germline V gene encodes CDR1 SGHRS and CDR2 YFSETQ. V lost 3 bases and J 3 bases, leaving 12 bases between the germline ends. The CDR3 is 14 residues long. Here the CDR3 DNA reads TGCGCCAGCAGCTGGGGCGGGACTGACTATGGCTACACCTTC. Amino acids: CASSWGGTDYGYTF.

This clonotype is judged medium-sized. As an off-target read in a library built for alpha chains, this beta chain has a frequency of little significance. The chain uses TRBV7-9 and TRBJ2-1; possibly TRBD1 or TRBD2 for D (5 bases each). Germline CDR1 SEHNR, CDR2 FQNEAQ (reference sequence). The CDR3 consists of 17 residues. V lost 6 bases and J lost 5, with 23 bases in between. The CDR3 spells CASSSPPKGPLNNEQFF. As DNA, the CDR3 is TGTGCCAGCAGTTCTCCCCCCAAGGGACCGCTGAACAATGAGCAGTTCTTC. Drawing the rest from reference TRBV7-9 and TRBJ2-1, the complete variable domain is DTGVSQNPRHKITKRGQNVTFRCDPISEHNRLYWYRQTLGQGPEFLTYFQNEAQLEKSRLLSDRFSAERPKGSFSTLEIQRTEQGDSAMYLCASSSPPKGPLNNEQFFGPGTRLTVL.

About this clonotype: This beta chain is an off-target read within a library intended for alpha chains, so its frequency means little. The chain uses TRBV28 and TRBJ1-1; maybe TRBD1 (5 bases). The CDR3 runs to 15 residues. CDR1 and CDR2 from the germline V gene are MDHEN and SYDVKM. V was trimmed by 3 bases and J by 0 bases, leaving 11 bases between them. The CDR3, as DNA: TGTGCCAGCAGTTTGGGGGGGTACATGAACACTGAAGCTTTCTTT. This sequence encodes CASSLGGYMNTEAFF.

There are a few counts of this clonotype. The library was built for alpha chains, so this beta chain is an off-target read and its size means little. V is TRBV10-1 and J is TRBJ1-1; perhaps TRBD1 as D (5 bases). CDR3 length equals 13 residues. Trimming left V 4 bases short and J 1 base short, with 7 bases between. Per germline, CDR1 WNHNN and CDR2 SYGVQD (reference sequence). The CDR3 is CASSVTANTEAFF. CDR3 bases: TGCGCCAGCAGTGTGACAGCGAACACTGAAGCTTTCTTT.

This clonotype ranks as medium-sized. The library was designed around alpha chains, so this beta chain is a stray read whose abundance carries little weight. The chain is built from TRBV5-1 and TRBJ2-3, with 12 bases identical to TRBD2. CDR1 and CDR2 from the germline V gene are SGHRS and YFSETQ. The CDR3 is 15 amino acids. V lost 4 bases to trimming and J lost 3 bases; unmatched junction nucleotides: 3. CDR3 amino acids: CASSTGLAGTDTQYF. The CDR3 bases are TGCGCCAGCAGCACAGGACTAGCGGGGACAGATACGCAGTATTTT.

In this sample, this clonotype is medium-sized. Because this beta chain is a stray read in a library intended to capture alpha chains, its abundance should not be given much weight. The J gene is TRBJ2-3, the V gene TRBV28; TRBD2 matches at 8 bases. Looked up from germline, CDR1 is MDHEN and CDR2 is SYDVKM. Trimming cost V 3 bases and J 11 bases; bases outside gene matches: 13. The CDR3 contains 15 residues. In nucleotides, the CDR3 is TGTGCCAGCAGTTTCTTTTCGGGAGCGGGAGTCAGGCAGTATTTT. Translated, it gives CASSFFSGAGVRQYF.

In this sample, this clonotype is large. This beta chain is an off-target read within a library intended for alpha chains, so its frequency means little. The CDR3 nucleotides read TGTGCCAGCAGCCCGGGACTTCGCACAGATACGCAGTATTTT. Its translation is CASSPGLRTDTQYF. The V call is TRBV27, the J call TRBJ2-3, with D perhaps matching TRBD2 (6 bases). This CDR3 is 14 amino acids long. V was trimmed by 6 bases and J by 1 base, leaving 11 bases between them. Germline CDR1 reads MNHEY; CDR2 reads SMNVEV (reference sequence).

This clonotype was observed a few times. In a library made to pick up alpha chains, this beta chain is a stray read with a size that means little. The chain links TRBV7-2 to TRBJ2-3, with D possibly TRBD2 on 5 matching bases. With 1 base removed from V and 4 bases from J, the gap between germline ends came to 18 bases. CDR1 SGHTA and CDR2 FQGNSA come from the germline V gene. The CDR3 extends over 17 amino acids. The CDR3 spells CASSLVRASRWPDTQYF. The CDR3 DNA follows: TGTGCCAGCAGCTTAGTAAGGGCTAGCAGGTGGCCAGATACGCAGTATTTT.

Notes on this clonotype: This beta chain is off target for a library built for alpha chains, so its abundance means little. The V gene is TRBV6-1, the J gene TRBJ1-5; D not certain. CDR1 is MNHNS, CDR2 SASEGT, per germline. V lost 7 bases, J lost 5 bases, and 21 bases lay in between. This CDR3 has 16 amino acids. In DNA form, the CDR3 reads TGTGCCAGCACCACATCCCTCCGAGGGAGAGATCAGCCCCAGCATTTT. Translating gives CASTTSLRGRDQPQHF.

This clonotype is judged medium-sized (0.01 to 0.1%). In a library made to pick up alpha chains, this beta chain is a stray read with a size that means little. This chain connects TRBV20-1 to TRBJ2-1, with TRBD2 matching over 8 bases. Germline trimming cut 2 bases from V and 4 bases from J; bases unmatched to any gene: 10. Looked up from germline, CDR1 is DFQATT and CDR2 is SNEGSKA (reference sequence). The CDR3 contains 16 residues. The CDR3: CSARLAGSRGYNEQFF. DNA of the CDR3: TGCAGTGCTAGACTAGCGGGCTCTCGTGGGTACAATGAGCAGTTCTTC.

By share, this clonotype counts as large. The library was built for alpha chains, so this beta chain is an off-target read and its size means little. The CDR3 DNA follows: TGCGCCAGCAGTCAGTGGACAGGCCGTCACTACGAGCAGTACTTC. It yields the protein CASSQWTGRHYEQYF. V and J are TRBV23-1 and TRBJ2-7; 7 bases are a match to TRBD1. TRBV23-1 is sorted into the ORF group, with uncertain function. The CDR3 has 15 amino acids. Losses at the gene ends were 3 bases for V and 3 bases for J; bases not matched to a gene: 8.

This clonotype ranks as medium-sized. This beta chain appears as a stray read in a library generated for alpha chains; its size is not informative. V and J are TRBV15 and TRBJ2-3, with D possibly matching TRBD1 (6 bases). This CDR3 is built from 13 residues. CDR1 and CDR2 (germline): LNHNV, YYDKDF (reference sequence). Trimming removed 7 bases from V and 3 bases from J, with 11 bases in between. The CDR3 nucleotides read TGTGCCACCAACGATAGGGGGACAGATACGCAGTATTTT. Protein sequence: CATNDRGTDTQYF.

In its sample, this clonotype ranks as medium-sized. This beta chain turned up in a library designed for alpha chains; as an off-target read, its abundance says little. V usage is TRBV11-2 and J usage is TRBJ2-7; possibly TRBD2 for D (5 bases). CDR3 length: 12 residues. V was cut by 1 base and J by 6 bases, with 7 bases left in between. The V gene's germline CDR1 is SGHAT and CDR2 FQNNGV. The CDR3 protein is CASSLVRGEQYF. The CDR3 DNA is TGTGCCAGCAGCTTAGTCCGGGGCGAGCAGTACTTC.

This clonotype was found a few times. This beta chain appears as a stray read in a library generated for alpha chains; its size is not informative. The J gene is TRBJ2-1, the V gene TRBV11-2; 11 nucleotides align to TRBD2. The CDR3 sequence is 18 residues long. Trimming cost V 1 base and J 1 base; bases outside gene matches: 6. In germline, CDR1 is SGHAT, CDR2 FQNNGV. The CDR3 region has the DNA TGTGCCAGCAGCTTAGCGGTTAGCGGGGGGGTATCCTACAATGAGCAGTTCTTC. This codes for CASSLAVSGGVSYNEQFF.

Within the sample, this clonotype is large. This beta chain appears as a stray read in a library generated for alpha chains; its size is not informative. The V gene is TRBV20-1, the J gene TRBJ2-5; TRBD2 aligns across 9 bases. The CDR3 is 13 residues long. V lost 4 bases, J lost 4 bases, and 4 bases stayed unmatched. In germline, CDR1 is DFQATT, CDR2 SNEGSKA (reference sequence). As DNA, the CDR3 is TGCAGTGCTATGGGACTAGCCGGAGAGACCCAGTACTTC. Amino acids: CSAMGLAGETQYF.